These 20 T cell receptor beta chains were all obtained from the same sample, sequenced in a study of Graves' ophthalmopathy and Graves' hyperthyroidism. Beta-chain TCR CDR3 regions were amplified from RNA transcripts. The first round was an RT-PCR with HTBI primers, and the second round was a multiplex PCR. Each CDR3 protein is one row after TCRdb ran MiXCR on the multiplex PCR reads. The table lists over a million distinct CDR3 sequences, roughly 35% of them singletons. The sample was peripheral blood or thyroid tissue (not recorded which). The receptor set was obtained from an adult man with Graves' hyperthyroidism.

In the case of this clonotype: This may come from a read error, since a much larger clone is one base off. The chain has TRBV5-1 and TRBJ1-5; 8 bases agree with TRBD1. From germline, CDR1 is SGHRS and CDR2 YFSETQ. The CDR3 totals 15 residues. The CDR3 is CAGSCWDRINQPQHF. CDR3 coding DNA: TGCGCCGGCAGCTGTTGGGACAGGATCAATCAGCCCCAGCATTTT.

This rearrangement joins TRBV5-8 to TRBJ1-2; perhaps TRBD1 as D (6 bases). The CDR3 has 15 residues. Trimming took off 4 bases at V and 4 bases at J, with 17 bases between the two ends. Per the germline V gene, CDR1 is SGHTS and CDR2 is YDEGEE. The CDR3 loop reads CASSPEGRGGYGYTF. The CDR3 region has the DNA TGTGCCAGCAGCCCGGAGGGCAGGGGAGGCTATGGCTACACCTTC. Drawing the rest from reference TRBV5-8 and TRBJ1-2, the complete variable domain is EAGVTQSPTHLIKTRGQQATLRCSPISGHTSVYWYQQALGLGLQFLLWYDEGEERNRGNFPPRFSGRQFPNYSSELNVNALELEDSALYLCASSPEGRGGYGYTFGSGTRLTVV.

The V gene is TRBV6-5, the J gene TRBJ2-1; TRBD2 matches 8 bases. From germline, CDR1 is MNHEY and CDR2 SVGAGI. This CDR3 spans 13 amino acids. Trimming removed 6 bases from V and 7 bases from J; junction bases left unmatched: 5. CDR3 sequence: CASSYGGGNEQFF. As DNA, the CDR3 is TGTGCCAGCAGCTACGGGGGGGGTAATGAGCAGTTCTTC.

This clonotype was observed many times. The chain joins TRBV9 to TRBJ1-5; perhaps TRBD1 as D (6 bases). From germline, CDR1 is SGDLS and CDR2 YYNGEE. V dropped 1 base and J dropped 3 bases, with 14 bases sitting between them. This CDR3 is built from 16 residues. CDR3: CASSVKAGALNQPQHF. Here the CDR3 DNA reads TGTGCCAGCAGCGTAAAGGCAGGGGCGCTCAATCAGCCCCAGCATTTT.

A note on this clonotype: One junction end disagrees with the germline gene, perhaps due to a read error. V gene TRBV10-3 combines with J gene TRBJ1-1; D might be TRBD1 (6 bases). The CDR3 runs 15 residues. Germline V gives CDR1 ENHRY, CDR2 SYGVKD. The CDR3 loop reads CASSERGARNTEAFF. In DNA form, the CDR3 reads TGTGCCAGCAGTGAACGGGGGGCGCGGAACACTGAAGCTTTCTTT.

This clonotype was observed a few times. A much larger clone differs from this one at a single base, so this may be a read error. The CDR3 DNA reads TGTGCCGGCAGCTTACTCCAAGGCAACACTGAAGCTTTCTTT. As protein: CAGSLLQGNTEAFF. This sequence joins TRBV13 and TRBJ1-1, with D uncertain. The CDR3 totals 14 residues. CDR1 and CDR2 from the germline V gene are PRHDT and FYEKMQ (reference sequence).

The genes are TRBV19 and TRBJ2-1; 9 bases match TRBD1. V dropped 2 bases and J dropped 5; count of bases not matched to a gene: 1. Germline CDR1 LNHDA, CDR2 SQIVND (reference sequence). This CDR3 spans 14 amino acids. CDR3 sequence reads: CASSIRTGDNEQFF. CDR3 coding DNA: TGTGCCAGTAGTATACGGACAGGGGACAATGAGCAGTTCTTC.

About this clonotype: A read error may account for a junction end that differs from germline. The J gene is TRBJ1-2, the V gene TRBV10-3; D not resolved. The germline gives CDR1 ENHRY, CDR2 SYGVKD. This CDR3 contains 15 residues. The CDR3 DNA is TGTGCCAGCAGTGATCCCCCGACGTCCAACTATGGCTACACCTTC. Its protein product is CASSDPPTSNYGYTF.

This clonotype has a count of ten or more. The chain combines TRBV20-1 with TRBJ1-5; perhaps TRBD1 as D (5 bases). The CDR3 contains 16 residues. Germline-derived CDR1 and CDR2 are DFQATT and SNEGSKA (reference sequence). Deletions cut 0 bases from V and 1 base from J, with 13 bases between. CDR3 sequence (DNA): TGCAGTGCTAGAGACCACCGGGGCTCAAGCAATCAGCCCCAGCATTTT. This encodes CSARDHRGSSNQPQHF.

This clonotype has more than one count but fewer than ten. V usage is TRBV10-3 and J usage is TRBJ1-1; D possibly corresponds to TRBD1 (6 bases). With 9 bases removed from V and 14 bases from J, the gap between germline ends came to 19 bases. Germline CDR1 and CDR2: ENHRY and SYGVKD. This CDR3 contains 11 residues. The CDR3 here is CAIRRDNEQFF. The CDR3 nucleotides are TGTGCCATTCGCCGGGACAATGAGCAGTTCTTT.

The J gene is TRBJ2-5, the V gene TRBV15, with a weak D call TRBD1 (5 bases). V was pared by 0 bases and J by 9 bases, with 8 bases between. This CDR3 is built from 12 residues. CDR1 is LNHNV, CDR2 YYDKDF, per germline (reference sequence). CDR3 residues: CATSRERQPQYF. The CDR3 DNA reads TGTGCCACCAGCAGAGAGAGACAGCCCCAGTACTTC.

The V call is TRBV29-1, the J call TRBJ2-5; 10 bases fit TRBD1. The last part of the DNA fits TRBJ2-7 better; the J call may be wrong. Germline CDR1 is SQVTM and CDR2 is ANQGSEA. The CDR3 spans 15 residues. CDR3 region: CSVVPRQGAQGEQYF. The CDR3 nucleotides are TGCAGCGTTGTCCCACGACAGGGGGCGCAAGGCGAGCAGTACTTC.

The rearrangement joins TRBV12-3 or TRBV12-4 to TRBJ2-5; 13 bases are a match to TRBD2. This CDR3 comprises 16 residues. V shed 6 bases and J 4 bases; nucleotides not matched to a gene: 8. In nucleotides, the CDR3 is TGTGCCAGCAGCCCACCGGGACTAGCGGGACCAGAGACCCAGTACTTC. This gives the protein CASSPPGLAGPETQYF.

The sample holds many counts of this clonotype. The chain carries TRBV7-8 and TRBJ2-7; 9 nucleotides agree with TRBD1. V gave up 3 bases and J gave up 6 bases; unmatched junction bases: 6. The CDR3 covers 14 residues. CDR1 and CDR2 (germline): SGHVS, FQNEAQ. CDR3: CASSLDRGVIEQYF. The CDR3 nucleotides are TGTGCCAGCAGCTTGGACAGGGGTGTAATCGAGCAGTACTTC.

This rearrangement joins TRBV10-2 to TRBJ2-7; no reliable D call. Per the germline V gene, CDR1 is WSHSY and CDR2 is SAAADI. Trimming shortened V by 3 bases and J by 0 bases, and 6 bases separated the two germline ends. This CDR3 spans 13 amino acids. CDR3 nucleotides: TGCGCCAGCAGTGATCTGAACTCCTACGAGCAGTACTTC. Its protein is CASSDLNSYEQYF.

This clonotype was detected only a few times. The genes are TRBV29-1 and TRBJ1-1; D is ambiguous. Trimming removed 4 bases from V and 5 bases from J, with 5 bases in between. The CDR3 covers 10 residues. The germline V gene has CDR1 SQVTM and CDR2 ANQGSEA. CDR3 sequence (DNA): TGCAGCGTTGTGCAAACTGAAGCTTTCTTT. Translated: CSVVQTEAFF.

The genes are TRBV4-3 and TRBJ2-7, with TRBD1 matching 7 bases. The CDR3 contains 16 residues. The V gene end was trimmed by 4 bases and the J gene end by 0 bases; junction bases not matched to a gene: 9. Germline CDR1 reads LGHNA; CDR2 reads YSLEER. The CDR3 bases are TGCGCCAGCAGCCCACAAGCCGGGACAGACTCCTACGAGCAGTACTTC. It encodes CASSPQAGTDSYEQYF.

This clonotype has a handful of counts. The J gene is TRBJ1-1, the V gene TRBV6-5, with D unresolved. CDR3 length: 12 residues. The germline gives CDR1 MNHEY, CDR2 SVGAGI. Trimming stripped 5 bases from V and 5 bases from J, with 9 bases between. The DNA for the CDR3 is TGTGCCAGCAGTATGGGGTGGACTGAAGCTTTCTTT. Protein: CASSMGWTEAFF.

Notes on this clonotype: A read error may explain this, as a much larger clone is one base away. This chain links TRBV6-5 with TRBJ1-2, with D maybe TRBD1 (5 bases). V was cut by 4 bases and J by 7 bases, with 13 bases left in between. This CDR3 contains 13 residues. CDR1 is MNHEY, CDR2 SVGAGI, per germline. The chain's CDR3 is CASSCSQGAGYTF. CDR3 sequence (DNA): TGTGCCAGCAGTTGCTCGCAGGGCGCTGGCTACACCTTC.

J is TRBJ2-7 and V is TRBV14; D gene ambiguous. V was trimmed by 2 bases and J by 6 bases, leaving 14 bases between them. The CDR3 has 14 amino acids. Germline V gene data show CDR1 as SGHDN and CDR2 as FVKESK. The CDR3 bases are TGTGCCAGCAGCCAACTAGAGACCCTGGGCGAGCAGTACTTC. This translates into CASSQLETLGEQYF.